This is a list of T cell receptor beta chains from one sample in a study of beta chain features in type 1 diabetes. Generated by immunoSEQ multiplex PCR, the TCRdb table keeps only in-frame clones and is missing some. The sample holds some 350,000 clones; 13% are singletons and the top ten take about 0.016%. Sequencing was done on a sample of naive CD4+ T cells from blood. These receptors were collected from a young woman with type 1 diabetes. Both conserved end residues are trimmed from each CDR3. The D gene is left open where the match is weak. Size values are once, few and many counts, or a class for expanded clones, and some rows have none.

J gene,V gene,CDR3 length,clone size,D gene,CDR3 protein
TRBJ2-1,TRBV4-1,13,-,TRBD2,ASSPGLAGRNEQF
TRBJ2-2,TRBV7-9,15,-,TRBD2,ASRPPLSGRNTGELF
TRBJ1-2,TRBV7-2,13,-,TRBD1,ASSLRTGTNYGYT
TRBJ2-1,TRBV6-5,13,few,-,ASSFGGLGHNEQF
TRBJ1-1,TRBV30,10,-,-,AWSVLRAEAF
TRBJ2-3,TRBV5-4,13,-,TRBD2,ASSLRRERGDTQY
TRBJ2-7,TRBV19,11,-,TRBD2,ASSIPSGSEQY
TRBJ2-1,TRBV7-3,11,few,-,ASSLNLYNEQF
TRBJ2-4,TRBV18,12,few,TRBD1,ASSRWDRGNIQY
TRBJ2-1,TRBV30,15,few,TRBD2,AWSVQRTSGTYNEQF
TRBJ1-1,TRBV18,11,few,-,ASSQGQNTEAF
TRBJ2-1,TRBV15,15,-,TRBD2,ATREETAGAPYNEQF
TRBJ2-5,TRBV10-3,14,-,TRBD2,AISDVRGSRQETQY
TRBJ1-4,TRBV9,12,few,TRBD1,ASSLPGQEEKLF
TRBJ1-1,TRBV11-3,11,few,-,ASSFGGLREAF
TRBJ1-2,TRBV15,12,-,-,ATSRGRGLLGYT
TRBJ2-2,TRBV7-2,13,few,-,ASSLVGDNTGELF
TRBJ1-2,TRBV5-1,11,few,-,ASSLSGISSYT
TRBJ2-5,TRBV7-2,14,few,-,ASSPGAGALQETQY
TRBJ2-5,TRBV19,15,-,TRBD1,ASSRTQDGTGAETQY
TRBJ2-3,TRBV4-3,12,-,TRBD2,ASSPGTSANTQY
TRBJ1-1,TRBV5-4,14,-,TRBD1,ASSKGQGGRNTEAF
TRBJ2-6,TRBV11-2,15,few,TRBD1,ASSQHRGAPGANVLT
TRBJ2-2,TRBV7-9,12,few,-,ASLKKTVTGELF
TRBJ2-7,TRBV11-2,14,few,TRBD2,ASSYRTSPLGYEQY
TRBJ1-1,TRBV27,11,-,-,ASSPRGGTEAF
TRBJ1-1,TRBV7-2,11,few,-,ASSFRSKVQAF
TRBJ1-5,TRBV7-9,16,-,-,ASSLRAGARAHNQPQH
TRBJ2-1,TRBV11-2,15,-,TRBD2,ASSLAGKGLADNEQF
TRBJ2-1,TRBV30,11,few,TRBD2,AASSGHYNEQF
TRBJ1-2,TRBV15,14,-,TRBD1,ATSRGEWDRNYGYT
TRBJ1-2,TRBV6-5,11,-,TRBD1,ASTGTGSWGYT
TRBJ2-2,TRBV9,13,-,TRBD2,ASSVGGLESGELF
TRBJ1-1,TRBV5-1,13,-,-,ASSLEATANTEAF
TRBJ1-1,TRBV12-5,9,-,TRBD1,ASGWTGEAF
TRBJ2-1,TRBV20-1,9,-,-,SARKEVEQF
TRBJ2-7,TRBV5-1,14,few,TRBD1,ASSLALSGTGYEQY
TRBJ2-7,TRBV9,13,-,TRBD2,ASSVGGTNSYEQY
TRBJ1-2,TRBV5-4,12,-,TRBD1,ASSPPDRGSGYT
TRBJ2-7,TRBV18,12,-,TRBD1,ASSPPGTGDEQY
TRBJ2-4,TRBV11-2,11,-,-,ASSFTGGNIQY
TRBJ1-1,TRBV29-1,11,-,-,SVEGRLNTEAF
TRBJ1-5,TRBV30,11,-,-,AWSSLRNQPQH
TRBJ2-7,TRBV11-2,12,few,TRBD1,ASSKDRVSYEQY
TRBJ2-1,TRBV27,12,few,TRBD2,ASSVATSHNEQF